This T cell receptor beta chain was captured in a study of blood T cell repertoires in COVID-19. Overall study: Sample material is recorded as cDNA or gDNA derived from T cells, B-cell-depleted T cells, or PBMCs.

As originally analysed: Estimation of nucleated cell counts relied on the amplification of reference gene primers. Some clones are missing from TCRdb's copy, which holds only in-frame ones; the method was immunoSEQ multiplex PCR. Clone size and the V and J calls come from that table; the DNA yielded D and trimming. The table lists 200,000 to 300,000 clones, approximately 88% of them singletons. Sequencing was done on a sample of peripheral blood. The sequence was obtained from a human donor in a cohort sampled during active COVID-19.

In DNA form, the CDR3 reads TGTGCCAGCAGCTTAGATCTGACAGGGGGGGAAGCTTTCTTT. It codes for CASSLDLTGGEAFF. This chain links TRBV11-2 with TRBJ1-1; the match to TRBD1 covers 9 bases. After removal of 0 bases from V and 8 bases from J, the junction contained 4 bases not matched to a gene. The CDR3 consists of 14 residues. The germline V gene has CDR1 SGHAT and CDR2 FQNNGV.